The 24 T cell receptor beta chains presented below share a single source sample, sequenced in a study of Graves' ophthalmopathy and Graves' hyperthyroidism. TCR beta CDR3 amplification used RNA transcripts. Second-round multiplex PCR came after first-round RT-PCR with HTBI primers. One entry per CDR3 protein results from TCRdb running MiXCR on the multiplex PCR reads. Of 450,000 to 600,000 distinct CDR3 sequences listed, 39% are singletons. Sequenced input: peripheral blood or thyroid tissue (not recorded which). The receptor set was obtained from an adult man with Graves' hyperthyroidism.

The chain recombines TRBV9 with TRBJ2-7; either TRBD1 or TRBD2 may supply D (5 bases each). Per the germline V gene, CDR1 is SGDLS and CDR2 is YYNGEE. V lost 2 bases and J lost 7, with 13 bases in between. This CDR3 spans 13 amino acids. CDR3: CASSVRGEGEQYF. The DNA of the CDR3 is TGTGCCAGCAGCGTGAGGGGAGAAGGGGAGCAGTACTTC.

This chain uses TRBV7-9 with TRBJ1-2, with D uncertain. The CDR3 has 15 amino acids. V dropped 5 bases and J dropped 6 bases, with 19 bases sitting between them. Per germline, CDR1 SEHNR and CDR2 FQNEAQ (reference sequence). The CDR3 is CASSLGLPYENGYTF. CDR3 sequence (DNA): TGTGCCAGCAGCCTAGGGCTTCCCTACGAGAATGGCTACACCTTC.

In this sample, this clonotype turned up many times. The rearrangement uses TRBV11-1 and TRBJ2-2, with TRBD2 as a possible D gene (6 bases). The CDR3 runs 14 residues. CDR1 is SGHAT and CDR2 is FQDESV in the germline V gene (reference sequence). V shed 5 bases and J shed 2 bases, with 9 bases lying between them. Here the CDR3 DNA reads TGTGCCAGCAGCCTGACTAGTAACACCGGGGAGCTGTTTTTT. It specifies CASSLTSNTGELFF.

The rearrangement links TRBV7-3 to TRBJ2-2; no reliable D call. From germline, CDR1 is SGHTA and CDR2 FQGTGA. This CDR3 contains 11 residues. V lost 8 bases, J lost 8 bases, and 9 bases lay in between. The CDR3 is CASRLDGELFF. The CDR3 DNA reads as TGTGCCAGCCGCCTCGATGGGGAGCTGTTTTTT.

This clonotype was seen once. A much more abundant neighbour one base away suggests this may be a read error. The rearrangement joins TRBV7-2 to TRBJ1-4; the match to TRBD1 covers 10 bases. The CDR3 spans 15 residues. In germline, CDR1 is SGHTA, CDR2 FQGNSA. The CDR3 is CASSPDRGRWEKPFF. The CDR3 region has the DNA TGTGCCAGCAGCCCAGACAGGGGGCGATGGGAAAAACCGTTTTTT.

This rearrangement joins TRBV5-4 to TRBJ2-2, with TRBD1 matching 8 bases. The V gene end was trimmed by 4 bases and the J gene end by 8 bases; junction bases not matched to a gene: 13. Germline loops: CDR1 SGHNT, CDR2 YYREEE (reference sequence). This CDR3 contains 16 residues. CDR3 region: CASSPAGQGVPGELFF. DNA of the CDR3: TGTGCCAGCAGCCCAGCTGGACAGGGAGTTCCTGGGGAGCTGTTTTTT.

The V and J genes are TRBV7-6 and TRBJ1-2; TRBD1 matches 10 bases. The CDR3 has 16 residues. Germline CDR1 is SGHVS and CDR2 is FNYEAQ. The trim removed 1 base at V and 6 bases at J, leaving 8 bases unmatched. The CDR3 DNA sequence: TGTGCCAGCAGCTTAGGGGGACAGGGGTCTGTGGATGGCTACACCTTC. Protein sequence: CASSLGGQGSVDGYTF.

In DNA, the CDR3 is TGTGCCACCAGCAGCATAGACAGAGAAGCTTTCTTT. As protein: CATSSIDREAFF. This rearrangement joins TRBV24-1 to TRBJ1-1, with D maybe TRBD1 (5 bases). The CDR3 has 12 amino acids. V dropped 7 bases and J dropped 8 bases, with 13 bases sitting between them. CDR1 and CDR2 from the germline V gene are KGHDR and SFDVKD.

The chain is built from TRBV29-1 and TRBJ1-1; D unresolved. CDR1 is SQVTM and CDR2 is ANQGSEA in the germline V gene. The CDR3 loop spans 10 amino acids. The ends were cut back, 6 bases at V and 10 bases at J, with 12 bases in the middle. The CDR3 sequence: CSVTSGRAFF. CDR3 nucleotides: TGCAGCGTCACAAGCGGGAGAGCTTTCTTT.

This clonotype has only a few counts. V gene TRBV27 combines with J gene TRBJ2-7; possible D gene TRBD1, 5 bases. CDR1 and CDR2 (germline): MNHEY, SMNVEV (reference sequence). Between the trimmed V and J ends, which lost 1 base and 3 bases, there was a span of 13 bases. This CDR3 region has 15 residues. CDR3: CASSLWQGSYYEQYF. DNA of the CDR3: TGTGCCAGCAGTTTATGGCAGGGTAGTTACTACGAGCAGTACTTC.

The rearrangement joins TRBV7-2 to TRBJ2-7; the match to TRBD1 covers 7 bases. CDR1 is SGHTA, CDR2 FQGNSA, per germline. The CDR3 is 15 amino acids. After removal of 3 bases from V and 1 base from J, the junction contained 6 bases not matched to a gene. The CDR3: CASSLGQTGSYEQYF. As DNA, the CDR3 is TGTGCCAGCAGCTTGGGGCAGACAGGGTCCTACGAGCAGTACTTC.

The chain is built from TRBV7-9 and TRBJ1-2, with 10 bases lining up with TRBD1. CDR1 and CDR2 (germline): SEHNR, FQNEAQ (reference sequence). The junction had 6 bases not matched to a gene; V was cut back by 7 bases and J by 4 bases. CDR3 size: 14 residues. In nucleotides, the CDR3 is TGTGCCAGCACCTTGGGACAGGGGACCTATGGCTACACCTTC. It yields the protein CASTLGQGTYGYTF. Filled out from reference TRBV7-9 and TRBJ1-2, the complete variable domain reads DTGVSQNPRHKITKRGQNVTFRCDPISEHNRLYWYRQTLGQGPEFLTYFQNEAQLEKSRLLSDRFSAERPKGSFSTLEIQRTEQGDSAMYLCASTLGQGTYGYTFGSGTRLTVV.

This clonotype was observed a few times. The chain combines TRBV19 with TRBJ2-5; possible D gene TRBD1, 6 bases. The CDR3 runs 15 residues. CDR1 and CDR2 (germline): LNHDA, SQIVND (reference sequence). V gave up 1 base and J gave up 5 bases, with 14 bases separating them. In DNA form, the CDR3 reads TGTGCCAGTAGTATAGGGGACAATTCAGGGGAGACCCAGTACTTC. This gives the protein CASSIGDNSGETQYF.

Here the CDR3 DNA reads TGCGCCAGCAGCTTGACTAGCGGGAGGGAACCAGAGACCCAGTACTTC. It specifies CASSLTSGREPETQYF. This rearrangement joins TRBV5-1 to TRBJ2-5; 13 bases are a match to TRBD2. The CDR3 totals 16 residues. Trimming removed 1 base from V and 4 bases from J; junction bases left unmatched: 4. Germline V gene data show CDR1 as SGHRS and CDR2 as YFSETQ.

In this sample, this clonotype turned up a few times. In nucleotides, the CDR3 is TGTGCCAGCAGAGCAAATAGCGGGGGCCAACCGAACACCGGGGAGCTGTTTTTT. This gives the protein CASRANSGGQPNTGELFF. The V call is TRBV9, the J call TRBJ2-2; 9 positions match TRBD2. CDR3 length equals 18 residues. The V gene end was trimmed by 5 bases and the J gene end by 0 bases; junction bases not matched to a gene: 11. Germline CDR1 reads SGDLS; CDR2 reads YYNGEE.

The chain employs TRBV11-2 and TRBJ2-5; unclear D gene. The CDR3 has 12 amino acids. In germline, CDR1 is SGHAT, CDR2 FQNNGV. Trimming removed 3 bases at V and 7 bases at J, with 9 bases between. Here the CDR3 reads CASSFGVGTQYF. The CDR3 DNA reads TGTGCCAGCAGCTTTGGGGTAGGGACCCAGTACTTC.

The sample holds many counts of this clonotype. V gene TRBV19 combines with J gene TRBJ2-7; 8 bases match TRBD1. The ends lost 5 bases at V and 5 bases at J; junction bases unmatched: 8. This CDR3 has 14 amino acids. Germline values: CDR1 LNHDA, CDR2 SQIVND (reference sequence). The CDR3 loop reads CASSGRTGIHEQYF. CDR3 nucleotides: TGTGCCAGTAGTGGACGGACAGGGATCCACGAGCAGTACTTC.

Many counts were recorded for this clonotype. The CDR3 DNA reads TGCGCCAGCAGCCGACGAACGGGACATTTCTACGAGCAGTACTTC. It translates to CASSRRTGHFYEQYF. The chain combines TRBV4-1 with TRBJ2-7, with a weak D call TRBD1 (6 bases). The CDR3 sequence is 15 residues long. The germline gives CDR1 MGHRA, CDR2 YSYEKL. Between the trimmed V and J ends, which lost 4 bases and 3 bases, there was a span of 16 bases.

V is TRBV20-1 and J is TRBJ2-5; 9 nucleotides line up with TRBD1. J lost 5 bases, V lost 3 bases, and 7 bases had no gene match. This CDR3 spans 14 amino acids. The germline V gene has CDR1 DFQATT and CDR2 SNEGSKA (reference sequence). In DNA form, the CDR3 reads TGCAGTGCTAGGCCGGGACAGGGTTCGGAGACCCAGTACTTC. It is translated as CSARPGQGSETQYF.

Regarding this clonotype: A read error may account for a junction end that differs from germline. The gene calls are TRBV10-3 and TRBJ1-4, with D unresolved. The CDR3 contains 11 residues. Germline assignment: CDR1 ENHRY and CDR2 SYGVKD. DNA for the CDR3: TGTGCCAGCAGTTACGCCGGCGATACTCGTTTT. It yields the protein CASSYAGDTRF.

This clonotype came up a few times. The chain couples TRBV7-8 to TRBJ1-4; tentative D call: TRBD1 (6 bases). Between the trimmed V and J ends, which lost 8 bases and 8 bases, there was a span of 21 bases. CDR1 is SGHVS and CDR2 is FQNEAQ in the germline V gene. The CDR3 extends over 15 amino acids. CDR3 in amino acids: CASGPPGGGEEKLFF. The CDR3, as DNA: TGTGCCAGCGGCCCTCCGGGAGGGGGTGAAGAAAAACTGTTTTTT.

This clonotype was recorded many times. V gene TRBV2 combines with J gene TRBJ1-1, with D unresolved. This CDR3 contains 11 residues. Per the germline V gene, CDR1 is SNHLY and CDR2 is FYNNEI. Deletions cut 4 bases from V and 6 bases from J, with 6 bases between. CDR3 protein: CASSVSAEAFF. The CDR3 region has the DNA TGTGCCAGCAGTGTGAGCGCTGAAGCTTTCTTT.

This clonotype has at least ten counts. J is TRBJ2-2 and V is TRBV29-1; possible D gene TRBD1, 6 bases. The germline V gene encodes CDR1 SQVTM and CDR2 ANQGSEA. The CDR3 covers 14 residues. V gave up 4 bases and J gave up 4 bases, with 13 bases separating them. This CDR3 reads CSVGAGDTTGELFF. CDR3 sequence (DNA): TGCAGCGTTGGGGCAGGGGATACCACCGGGGAGCTGTTTTTT.

This chain joins TRBV7-2 and TRBJ2-3; TRBD2 agrees at 8 bases. The V gene end was trimmed by 0 bases and the J gene end by 6 bases; junction bases not matched to a gene: 5. The CDR3 is made up of 15 amino acids. Per germline, CDR1 SGHTA and CDR2 FQGNSA. In nucleotides, the CDR3 is TGTGCCAGCAGCTTAGCGGCGGGGGGATGGGATACGCAGTATTTT. This encodes CASSLAAGGWDTQYF.